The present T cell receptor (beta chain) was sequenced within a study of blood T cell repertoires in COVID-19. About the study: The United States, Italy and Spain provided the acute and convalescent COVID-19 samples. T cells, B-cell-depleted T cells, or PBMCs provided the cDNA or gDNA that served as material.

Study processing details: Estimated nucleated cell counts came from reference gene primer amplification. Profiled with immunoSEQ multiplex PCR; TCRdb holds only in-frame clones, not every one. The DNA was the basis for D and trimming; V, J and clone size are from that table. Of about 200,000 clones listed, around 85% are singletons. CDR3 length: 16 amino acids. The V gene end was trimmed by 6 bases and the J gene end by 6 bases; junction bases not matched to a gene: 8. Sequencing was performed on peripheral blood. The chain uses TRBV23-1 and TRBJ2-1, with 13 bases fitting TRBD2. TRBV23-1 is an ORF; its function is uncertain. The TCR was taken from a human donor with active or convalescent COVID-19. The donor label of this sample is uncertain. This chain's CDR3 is CASSRTGTSGANEQFF. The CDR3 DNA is TGCGCCAGCAGCCGCACCGGGACTAGCGGGGCCAATGAGCAGTTCTTC.